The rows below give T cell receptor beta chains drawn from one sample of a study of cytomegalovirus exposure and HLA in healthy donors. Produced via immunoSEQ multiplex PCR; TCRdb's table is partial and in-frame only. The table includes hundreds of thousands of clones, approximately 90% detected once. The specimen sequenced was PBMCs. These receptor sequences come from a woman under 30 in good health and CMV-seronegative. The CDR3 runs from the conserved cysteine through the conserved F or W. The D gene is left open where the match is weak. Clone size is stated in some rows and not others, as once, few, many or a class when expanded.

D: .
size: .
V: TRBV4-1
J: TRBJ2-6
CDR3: CASSQDRSGPGANVLTF
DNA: TGCGCCAGCAGCCAAGATCGGTCAGGGCCTGGGGCCAACGTCCTGACTTTC

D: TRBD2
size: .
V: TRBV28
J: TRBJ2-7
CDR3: CASIRSGARYF
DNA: TGTGCCAGCATACGAAGCGGGGCAAGATACTTC

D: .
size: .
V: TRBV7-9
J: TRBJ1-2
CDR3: CASSRDKPTNYGYTF
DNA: TGTGCCAGCAGCCGAGACAAGCCAACTAACTATGGCTACACCTTC

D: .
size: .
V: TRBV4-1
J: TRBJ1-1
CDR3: CASSPWTAKNTEAFF
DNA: TGCGCCAGCAGCCCGTGGACAGCGAAGAACACTGAAGCTTTCTTT

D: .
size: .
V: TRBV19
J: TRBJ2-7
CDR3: CASSIDFGQHLTYEQYF
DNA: TGTGCCAGTAGTATTGATTTTGGGCAACACCTTACCTACGAGCAGTACTTC

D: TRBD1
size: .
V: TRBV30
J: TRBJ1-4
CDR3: CAWSEGQGGLIEKLFF
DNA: TGTGCCTGGAGCGAGGGACAGGGGGGTTTGATTGAAAAACTGTTTTTT

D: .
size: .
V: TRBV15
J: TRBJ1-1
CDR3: CATSRDAGPGTEAFF
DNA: TGTGCCACCAGCAGAGATGCGGGGCCGGGCACTGAAGCTTTCTTT

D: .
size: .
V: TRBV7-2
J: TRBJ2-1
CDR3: CASSLDPRGANEQFF
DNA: TGTGCCAGCAGCTTAGACCCCAGGGGGGCGAATGAGCAGTTCTTC

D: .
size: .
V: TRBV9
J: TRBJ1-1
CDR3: CASSVEGAGVYGTEAFF
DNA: TGTGCCAGCAGCGTAGAGGGTGCAGGGGTTTACGGCACTGAAGCTTTCTTT

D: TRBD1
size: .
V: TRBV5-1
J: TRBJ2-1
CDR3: CASSLAQGVTYNEQFF
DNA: TGCGCCAGCAGCTTGGCCCAGGGGGTAACCTACAATGAGCAGTTCTTC

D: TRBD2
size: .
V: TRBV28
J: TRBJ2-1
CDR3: CASRSSGTFNHEQFF
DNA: TGTGCCAGCAGATCTAGCGGGACGTTTAACCATGAGCAGTTCTTC

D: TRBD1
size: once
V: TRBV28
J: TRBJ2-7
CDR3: CASSFGTGAPSYEQYF
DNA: TGTGCCAGCAGTTTCGGGACAGGAGCTCCCTCCTACGAGCAGTACTTC

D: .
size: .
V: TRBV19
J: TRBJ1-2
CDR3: CASSMRMGLRGGYTF
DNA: TGTGCCAGTAGTATGCGGATGGGACTTCGCGGTGGCTACACCTTC

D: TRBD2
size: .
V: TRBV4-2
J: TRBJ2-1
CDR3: CASSPYSGRAVGEQFF
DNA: TGTGCCAGCAGCCCCTATAGCGGGAGGGCGGTAGGCGAGCAGTTCTTC

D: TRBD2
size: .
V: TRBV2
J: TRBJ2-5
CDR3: CASSYELAGGRGTQYF
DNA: TGTGCCAGCAGTTACGAACTAGCGGGGGGGCGTGGGACCCAGTACTTC

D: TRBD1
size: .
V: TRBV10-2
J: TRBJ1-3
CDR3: CASSETGGEGNTIYF
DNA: TGCGCCAGCAGCGAGACAGGGGGCGAAGGAAACACCATATATTTT

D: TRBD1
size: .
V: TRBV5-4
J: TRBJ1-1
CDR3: CAGQTGGSTEAFF
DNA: TGTGCCGGCCAAACAGGGGGGAGCACTGAAGCTTTCTTT

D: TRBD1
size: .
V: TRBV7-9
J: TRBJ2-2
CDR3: CASSGPGGQGHGGELFF
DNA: TGTGCCAGCAGTGGCCCCGGAGGACAGGGCCACGGCGGGGAGCTGTTTTTT

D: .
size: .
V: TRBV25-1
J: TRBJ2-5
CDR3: CASSESPRETQYF
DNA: TGTGCCAGCAGTGAATCCCCCCGAGAGACCCAGTACTTC

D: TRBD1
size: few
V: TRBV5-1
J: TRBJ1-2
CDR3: CASSSDRERGYTF
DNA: TGCGCCAGCAGTTCCGACAGGGAAAGGGGCTACACCTTC

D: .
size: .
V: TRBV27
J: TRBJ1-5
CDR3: CASSPTYDQPQHF
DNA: TGTGCCAGCAGCCCCACCTACGATCAGCCCCAGCATTTT

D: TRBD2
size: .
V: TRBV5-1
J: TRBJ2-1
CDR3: CASSLLAGGDEQFF
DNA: TGCGCCAGCAGCTTACTAGCGGGAGGGGATGAGCAGTTCTTC

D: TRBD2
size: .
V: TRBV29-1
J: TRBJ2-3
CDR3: CSVEDRELAGVPDTQYF
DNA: TGCAGCGTTGAAGATCGGGAACTAGCGGGAGTTCCCGATACGCAGTATTTT

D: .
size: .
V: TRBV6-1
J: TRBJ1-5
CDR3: CASSGGAPGVLGTQHF
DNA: TGTGCCAGCAGTGGTGGGGCGCCAGGGGTTCTCGGGACCCAGCATTTT

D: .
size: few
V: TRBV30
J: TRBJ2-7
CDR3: CACGQLVQYF
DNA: TGTGCCTGCGGACAGTTGGTGCAGTACTTC

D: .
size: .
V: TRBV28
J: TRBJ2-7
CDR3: CASSWGGGQSYEQYF
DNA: TGTGCCAGCAGCTGGGGGGGTGGACAGTCTTACGAGCAGTACTTC

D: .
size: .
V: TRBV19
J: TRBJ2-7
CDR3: CASSIGVLTYEQYF
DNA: TGTGCCAGTAGTATAGGCGTCCTAACCTACGAGCAGTACTTC

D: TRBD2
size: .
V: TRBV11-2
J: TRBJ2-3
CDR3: CASSLNPSGSDTQYF
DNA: TGTGCCAGCAGCTTAAACCCTAGCGGGAGTGATACGCAGTATTTT

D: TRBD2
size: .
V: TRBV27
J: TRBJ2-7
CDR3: CASSYLTSASGEQYF
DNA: TGTGCCAGCAGTTATTTGACTAGCGCCTCGGGGGAGCAGTACTTC

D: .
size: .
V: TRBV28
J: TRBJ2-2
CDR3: CASSLLATGELFF
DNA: TGTGCCAGCAGTCTGTTAGCCACCGGGGAGCTGTTTTTT

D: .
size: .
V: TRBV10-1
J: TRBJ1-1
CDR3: CASSARAGRTEAFF
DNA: TGCGCCAGCAGCGCCAGGGCAGGAAGGACTGAAGCTTTCTTT

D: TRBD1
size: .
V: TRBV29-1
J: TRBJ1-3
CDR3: CSVGTGAGNTIYF
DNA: TGCAGCGTCGGGACAGGGGCTGGAAACACCATATATTTT

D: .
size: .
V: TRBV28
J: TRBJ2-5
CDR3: CASSPLRGRELETQYF
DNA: TGTGCCAGCAGTCCTCTTCGTGGGCGGGAATTGGAGACCCAGTACTTC

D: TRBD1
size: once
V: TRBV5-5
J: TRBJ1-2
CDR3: CASSLPNDRVVFYGYTF
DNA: TGTGCCAGCAGCTTGCCTAACGACAGGGTGGTTTTCTATGGCTACACCTTC

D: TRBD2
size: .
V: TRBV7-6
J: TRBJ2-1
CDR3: CASSLVPWGGNEQFF
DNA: TGTGCCAGCAGCTTAGTACCATGGGGAGGGAATGAGCAGTTCTTC

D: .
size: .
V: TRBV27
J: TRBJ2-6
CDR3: CASSRPYGGLPNVLTF
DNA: TGTGCCAGCAGTCGCCCCTATGGGGGGTTACCCAACGTCCTGACTTTC

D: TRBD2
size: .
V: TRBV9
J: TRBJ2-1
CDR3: CASSSQREGDNEQFF
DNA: TGTGCCAGCAGCTCTCAGCGGGAGGGGGACAATGAGCAGTTCTTC

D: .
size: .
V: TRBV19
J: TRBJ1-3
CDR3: CASSPLGDSSGNTIYF
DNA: TGTGCCAGTAGCCCCCTCGGAGACAGCTCTGGAAACACCATATATTTT

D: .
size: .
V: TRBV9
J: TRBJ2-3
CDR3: CASSVDYTGTGVDTQYF
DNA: TGTGCCAGCAGCGTAGACTACACCGGGACGGGAGTAGATACGCAGTATTTT

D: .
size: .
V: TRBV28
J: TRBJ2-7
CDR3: CASSFWRNEQYF
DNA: TGTGCCAGCAGTTTCTGGAGGAACGAGCAGTACTTC

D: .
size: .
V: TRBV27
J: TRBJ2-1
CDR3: CASSLDWGDEQFF
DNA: TGTGCCAGCAGCCTAGACTGGGGCGATGAGCAGTTCTTC

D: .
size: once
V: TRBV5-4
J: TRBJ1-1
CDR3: CASSLGGVNTEAFF
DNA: TGTGCCAGCAGCCTCGGGGGGGTGAACACTGAAGCTTTCTTT

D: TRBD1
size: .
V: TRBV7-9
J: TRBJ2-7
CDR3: CASSPLGQGEQYF
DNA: TGTGCCAGCAGCCCCTTGGGACAGGGCGAGCAGTACTTC